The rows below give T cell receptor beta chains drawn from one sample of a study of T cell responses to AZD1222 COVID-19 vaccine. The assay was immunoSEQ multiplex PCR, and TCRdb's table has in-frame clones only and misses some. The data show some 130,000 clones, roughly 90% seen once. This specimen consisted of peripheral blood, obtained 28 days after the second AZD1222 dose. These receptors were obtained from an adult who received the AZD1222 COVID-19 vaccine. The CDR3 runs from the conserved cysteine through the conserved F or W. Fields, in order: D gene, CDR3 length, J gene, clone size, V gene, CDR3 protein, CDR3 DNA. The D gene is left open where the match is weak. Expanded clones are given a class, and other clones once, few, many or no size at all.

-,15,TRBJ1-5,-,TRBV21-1,CASSLAGSSNQPQHF,TGTGCCAGCTCCCTCGCAGGGTCGAGCAATCAGCCCCAGCATTTT
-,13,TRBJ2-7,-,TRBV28,CASSSYVPYEQYF,TGTGCCAGCAGTTCGTACGTCCCATACGAGCAGTACTTC
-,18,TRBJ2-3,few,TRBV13,CASSPQGVAAPEGNTQYF,TGTGCCAGCAGCCCTCAGGGTGTTGCGGCCCCGGAGGGGAATACGCAGTATTTT
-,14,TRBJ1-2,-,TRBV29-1,CSVFGRGASYGYTF,TGCAGCGTTTTCGGGCGGGGGGCCTCCTATGGCTACACCTTC
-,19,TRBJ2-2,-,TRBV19,CASTIWAASGGGVPGELFF,TGTGCCAGTACCATATGGGCAGCCTCGGGTGGAGGCGTTCCCGGGGAGCTGTTTTTT
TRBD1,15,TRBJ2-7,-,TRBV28,CASSLIRQGTYEQYF,TGTGCCAGCAGTTTAATCAGACAGGGGACCTACGAGCAGTACTTC
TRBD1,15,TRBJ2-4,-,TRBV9,CASSAQTGGWNIQYF,TGTGCCAGCAGCGCCCAGACAGGGGGTTGGAACATTCAGTACTTC
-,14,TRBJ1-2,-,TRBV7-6,CASSSGGGAYGYTF,TGTGCCAGCAGCTCGGGTGGGGGGGCCTATGGCTACACCTTC
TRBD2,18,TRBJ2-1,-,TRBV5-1,CASSFAGAGGFSYNEQFF,TGCGCCAGCAGCTTCGCGGGAGCTGGCGGGTTTTCCTACAATGAGCAGTTCTTC
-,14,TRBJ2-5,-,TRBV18,CASSPGGHKETQYF,TGTGCCAGCTCACCAGGGGGTCATAAAGAGACCCAGTACTTC
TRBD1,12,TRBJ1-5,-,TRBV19,CATTGGNQPQHF,TGTGCCACCACAGGGGGCAATCAGCCCCAGCATTTT
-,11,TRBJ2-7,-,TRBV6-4,CASSERGAWYF,TGTGCCAGCAGTGAAAGGGGCGCCTGGTACTTC
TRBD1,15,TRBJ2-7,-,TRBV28,CASSQHDRGYYEQYF,TGTGCCAGCAGCCAACACGACAGGGGCTACTACGAGCAGTACTTC
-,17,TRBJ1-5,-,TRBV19,CASRRDPGIASNQPQHF,TGTGCCAGTAGGAGAGACCCGGGGATCGCGAGCAATCAGCCCCAGCATTTT
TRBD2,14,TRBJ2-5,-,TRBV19,CASKASGSFETQYF,TGTGCCAGTAAAGCTAGCGGGAGTTTTGAGACCCAGTACTTC
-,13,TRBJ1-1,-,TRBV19,CASSIGQNTEAFF,TGTGCCAGTAGTATAGGACAGAACACTGAAGCTTTCTTT
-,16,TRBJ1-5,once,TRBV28,CASSPFRAGSNQPQHF,TGTGCCAGCAGCCCCTTCAGGGCAGGATCCAATCAGCCCCAGCATTTT
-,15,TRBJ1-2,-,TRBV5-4,CASSSWGDLSSGYTF,TGTGCCAGCAGCTCATGGGGCGACCTATCCTCTGGCTACACCTTC
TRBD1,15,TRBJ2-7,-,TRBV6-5,CASSPTGRSPDEQYF,TGTGCCAGCAGTCCGACAGGGCGTTCGCCTGATGAGCAGTACTTC
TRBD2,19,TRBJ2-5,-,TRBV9,CASSGPSSGRASGYETQYF,TGTGCCAGCAGCGGGCCATCTAGCGGGAGGGCGAGTGGGTATGAGACCCAGTACTTC
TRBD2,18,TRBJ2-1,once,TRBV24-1,CATSDPTSGTSGYNEQFF,TGTGCCACCAGTGATCCGACCTCCGGGACTAGCGGTTACAATGAGCAGTTCTTC
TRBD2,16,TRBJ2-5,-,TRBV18,CASSPFSGSPMETQYF,TGTGCCAGCTCCCCCTTTAGCGGGAGTCCTATGGAGACCCAGTACTTC
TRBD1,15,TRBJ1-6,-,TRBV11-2,CASSLGTGYNSPLHF,TGTGCCAGCAGCTTAGGGACAGGGTATAATTCACCCCTCCACTTT
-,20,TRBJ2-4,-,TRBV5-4,CASSLGAATFIGVGKNIQYF,TGTGCCAGCAGCTTGGGGGCAGCCACATTTATCGGGGTGGGCAAAAACATTCAGTACTTC
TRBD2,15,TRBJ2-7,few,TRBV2,CASSAQRSGIYEQYF,TGTGCCAGCAGTGCCCAAAGGAGCGGGATTTACGAGCAGTACTTC